Here is one TCR beta chain with its context. Assay used: immunoSEQ multiplex PCR; TCRdb lists only in-frame clones, some missing. The data contain approximately 200,000 clones, 85% of them singletons. This sample was taken from a study of blood T cell repertoires in COVID-19. This receptor was taken from a man in his forties who had recovered from COVID-19. The sequencing sample was made of PBMCs or T cells enriched from blood (not recorded which).

The CDR3 DNA reads as TGTGCCAGCAGCCGGATGACAGAGAGCACAGATACGCAGTATTTT. Translated, it gives CASSRMTESTDTQYF. This chain joins TRBV7-6 and TRBJ2-3, with D perhaps TRBD1 (5 bases). The V end lost 5 bases, the J end lost 0 bases, and 12 bases lay between the germline ends. Germline loops: CDR1 SGHVS, CDR2 FNYEAQ. The CDR3 length is 15 residues.